This T cell receptor (beta chain) was sequenced during a study of T cells in Graves' hyperthyroidism and ophthalmopathy. Overall study results and limits: From stable hyperthyroidism, ophthalmopathy was separated by a 13 V-J model.

This CDR3 is built from 16 residues. J was trimmed by 1 base and V by 5 bases; bases with no gene match: 10. CDR1 and CDR2 (germline): MDHEN, SYDVKM. Amplified TCR beta CDR3 regions derived from RNA transcripts. First-round RT-PCR targeting the TCR CDR3 was performed with the HTBI primer set. TCRdb fed the multiplex PCR reads into MiXCR, producing one record per CDR3 protein. This table holds over 500,000 distinct CDR3 sequences, about 15% found once. A note on this clonotype: Its antigen is as yet unknown. One base away lies a much larger clone, so this may be a sequencing read error.

The chain recombines TRBV28 with TRBJ2-7, with TRBD1 matching 8 bases. What was sequenced was blood. This receptor was taken from a woman in her 30s with Graves' ophthalmopathy. The CDR3 DNA reads TGTGCCAGCAGTCTGACGACAGGGGAACAATCCTACGAGCAGTACTTC. Translating it yields CASSLTTGEQSYEQYF. Complete variable domain (other parts from reference TRBV28 and TRBJ2-7): DVKVTQSSRYLVKRTGEKVFLECVQDMDHENMFWYRQDPGLGLRLIYFSYDVKMKEKGDIPEGYSVSREKKERFSLILESASTNQTSMYLCASSLTTGEQSYEQYFGPGTRLTVT.